These 12 T cell receptor beta chains share one sample of origin, sequenced in a study of cytomegalovirus exposure and HLA in healthy donors. Primers included in the PCR were 60 Vbeta and 13 Jbeta primers. The method was immunoSEQ multiplex PCR; TCRdb's version includes in-frame clones alone and lacks a portion of them. In the table there are roughly 120,000 clones, 70% to 80% of which are singletons. Sequencing was performed on PBMCs. The receptors originated from a woman aged 40 to 50 in good health and CMV-seropositive.

The chain couples TRBV19 to TRBJ2-7, with a weak D call TRBD1 (6 bases). With 4 bases removed from V and 9 bases from J, the gap between germline ends came to 10 bases. CDR3 length: 11 amino acids. From germline, CDR1 is LNHDA and CDR2 SQIVND (reference sequence). The CDR3 reads CASSTQGTQYF. The CDR3 nucleotides read TGTGCCAGTAGTACACAGGGCACGCAGTACTTC.

This clone was counted between two and nine times. J is TRBJ1-4 and V is TRBV7-9; D possibly corresponds to TRBD1 (6 bases). There are 14 residues in the CDR3. The germline V and J ends were trimmed by 5 bases and 10 bases, with 17 bases remaining between them. Germline CDR1 SEHNR, CDR2 FQNEAQ (reference sequence). The CDR3: CASSPGTSGGKLFF. As DNA, the CDR3 is TGTGCCAGCAGCCCCGGGACATCGGGCGGAAAACTGTTTTTT.

The V and J genes are TRBV5-1 and TRBJ1-2, with D hard to call. V gave up 1 base and J gave up 5 bases, with 9 bases separating them. CDR1 and CDR2 (germline): SGHRS, YFSETQ. The CDR3 sequence is 13 residues long. The CDR3 sequence: CASSLYSSYGYTF. The DNA of the CDR3 is TGCGCCAGCAGCTTGTACAGCTCTTATGGCTACACCTTC.

This chain links TRBV27 with TRBJ1-2; no clear D. Germline CDR1 is MNHEY and CDR2 is SMNVEV (reference sequence). This CDR3 contains 12 residues. Trimming stripped 6 bases from V and 5 bases from J, with 10 bases between. The CDR3, as DNA: TGTGCCAGCAGGGCAGAGGATTATGGCTACACCTTC. Translating gives CASRAEDYGYTF.

The chain has TRBV6-5 and TRBJ1-4; D uncertain. Germline-derived CDR1 and CDR2 are MNHEY and SVGAGI. This CDR3 is 13 amino acids long. The V and J ends lost 6 bases and 6 bases respectively, with 11 bases between them. The CDR3 reads CASSPTEYEKLFF. In nucleotides, the CDR3 is TGTGCCAGCAGCCCTACAGAGTATGAAAAACTGTTTTTT.

In its sample, this clone was seen a few times. This rearrangement joins TRBV7-9 to TRBJ2-5, with a possible D match to TRBD2 (6 bases). This CDR3 contains 16 residues. V was trimmed by 3 bases and J by 0 bases, leaving 14 bases between them. The germline gives CDR1 SEHNR, CDR2 FQNEAQ (reference sequence). The CDR3 is CASSFGRGVYQETQYF. The CDR3 DNA reads TGTGCCAGCAGCTTTGGGCGGGGAGTGTACCAAGAGACCCAGTACTTC.

The rearrangement joins TRBV14 to TRBJ1-1, with TRBD1 identical over 12 bases. Germline V gene sequence: CDR1 SGHDN, CDR2 FVKESK. The trim removed 9 bases at V and 0 bases at J, leaving 5 bases unmatched. This CDR3 is 15 amino acids long. CDR3 region: CASGTGGYVNTEAFF. The CDR3, as DNA: TGTGCCAGTGGGACAGGGGGCTATGTGAACACTGAAGCTTTCTTT.

The table lists this clone with a count of one. The chain couples TRBV19 to TRBJ2-7; D not certain. CDR3 length equals 12 residues. V lost 0 bases to trimming and J lost 9 bases, with 9 bases between them. Per germline, CDR1 LNHDA and CDR2 SQIVND (reference sequence). The CDR3 bases are TGTGCCAGTAGTATAGATAAGGAGCTGCAGTACTTC. Its translation is CASSIDKELQYF.

The chain couples TRBV25-1 to TRBJ2-7, with D unresolved. CDR1 and CDR2 from the germline V gene are MGHDK and SYGVNS. V lost 4 bases to trimming and J lost 4 bases, with 5 bases between them. CDR3 size: 11 residues. CDR3 sequence reads: CASSGDYEQYF. DNA for the CDR3: TGTGCCAGCAGTGGAGATTACGAGCAGTACTTC.

This chain joins TRBV6-1 and TRBJ2-7; D is uncertain. The V gene lost 3 bases and the J gene lost 4 bases, with 4 bases spanning the gap. Germline V gene data show CDR1 as MNHNS and CDR2 as SASEGT. The CDR3 runs 11 residues. CDR3 sequence (DNA): TGTGCCAGCAGTGATCAGTACGAGCAGTACTTC. Translating gives CASSDQYEQYF.

V is TRBV21-1 and J is TRBJ2-1; the table names TRBD2, a call not compared with the DNA. TRBV21-1 is flagged as a pseudogene. This CDR3 comprises 13 residues. The CDR3 DNA follows: TGTGCCACCCTCAGGACTATTCCCAATGAGCAGTTCTTC. Translated: CATLRTIPNEQFF.

This clone was counted a few times. This chain connects TRBV6-5 to TRBJ2-7, with D hard to call. CDR3 length equals 12 residues. The ends were cut back, 6 bases at V and 5 bases at J, with 11 bases in the middle. The germline gives CDR1 MNHEY, CDR2 SVGAGI. CDR3 sequence (DNA): TGTGCCAGCAGAGCCACCATAGACGAGCAGTACTTC. This gives the protein CASRATIDEQYF.